The clone carrying this T cell receptor beta chain has only a few counts. Its antigen remains unidentified. This entry is derived from a study of T-cell memory formation after mild COVID-19. Across the whole study: The two donors had largely donor-specific TCR clusters.

Overall study findings and caveats: Several responding clones turned up in pre-infection memory, indicating that cross-reactive memory may have taken part. Clones shrinking between day 15 and 85 showed a balanced CD4/CD8 split, and those that grew later tilted toward CD4+.

Constant-segment primers served in 5'RACE that generated TCR alpha and TCR beta cDNA libraries bearing sample barcodes and UMIs. MiXCR, run by TCRdb on the 5' RACE reads, gives a single entry per CDR3 protein. The table includes hundreds of thousands of distinct CDR3 sequences, roughly 17% detected once. Germline V gene sequence: CDR1 LNHNV, CDR2 YYDKDF (reference sequence). Trimming shortened V by 0 bases and J by 2 bases, and 11 bases separated the two germline ends. The CDR3 has 15 amino acids. Sequencing input: PBMCs or a T cell subset sorted from them (not recorded which). This TCR came from a man aged 18 to 30 who had mild COVID-19 (a few samples of this study predate the infection). Cell type and time point are not known. The V call is TRBV15, the J call TRBJ2-7, with unresolved D. The CDR3 bases are TGTGCCACCAGCAGAGATCCTTGGGCAGCCTACGAGCAGTACTTC. Its protein is CATSRDPWAAYEQYF.